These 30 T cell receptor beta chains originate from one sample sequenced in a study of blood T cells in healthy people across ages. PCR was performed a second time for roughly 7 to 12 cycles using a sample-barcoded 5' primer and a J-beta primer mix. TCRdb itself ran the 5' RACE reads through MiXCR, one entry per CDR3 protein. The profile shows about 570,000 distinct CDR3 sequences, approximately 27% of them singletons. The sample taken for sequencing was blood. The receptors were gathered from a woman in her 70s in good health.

The DNA for the CDR3 is TGTGCCAGCAGCTTAGACGGCAGGGCGGTCGAGCAGTACTTC. Its protein product is CASSLDGRAVEQYF. The chain combines TRBV7-2 with TRBJ2-7; D is possibly TRBD1 (5 bases). CDR3 length: 14 amino acids. V dropped 1 base and J dropped 6 bases, with 13 bases sitting between them. CDR1 is SGHTA and CDR2 is FQGNSA in the germline V gene.

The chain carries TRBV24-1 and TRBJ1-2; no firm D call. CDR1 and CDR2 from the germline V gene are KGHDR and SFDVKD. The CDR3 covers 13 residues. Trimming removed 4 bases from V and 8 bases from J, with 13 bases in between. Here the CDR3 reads CATSEDLLRGYTF. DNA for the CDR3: TGTGCCACCAGTGAAGACCTTTTGAGGGGCTACACCTTC.

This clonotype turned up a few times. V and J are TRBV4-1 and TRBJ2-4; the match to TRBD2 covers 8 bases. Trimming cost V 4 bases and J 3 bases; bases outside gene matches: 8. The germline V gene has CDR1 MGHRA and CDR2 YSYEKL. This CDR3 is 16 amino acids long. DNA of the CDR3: TGCGCCAGCAGCCTAACCGGAGCGGGGGACAAAAACATTCAGTACTTC. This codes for CASSLTGAGDKNIQYF.

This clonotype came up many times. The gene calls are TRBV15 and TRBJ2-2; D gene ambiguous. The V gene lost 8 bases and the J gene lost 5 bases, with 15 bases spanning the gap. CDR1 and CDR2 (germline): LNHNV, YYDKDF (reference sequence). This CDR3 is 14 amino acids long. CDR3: CATRRAATTGELFF. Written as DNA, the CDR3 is TGTGCCACCCGTCGGGCCGCGACAACCGGGGAGCTGTTTTTT.

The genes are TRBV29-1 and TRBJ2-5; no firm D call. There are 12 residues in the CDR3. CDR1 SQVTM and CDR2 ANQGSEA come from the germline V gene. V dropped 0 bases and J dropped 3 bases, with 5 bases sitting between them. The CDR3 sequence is CSVEDPKETQYF. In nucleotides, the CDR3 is TGCAGCGTTGAAGATCCTAAAGAGACCCAGTACTTC.

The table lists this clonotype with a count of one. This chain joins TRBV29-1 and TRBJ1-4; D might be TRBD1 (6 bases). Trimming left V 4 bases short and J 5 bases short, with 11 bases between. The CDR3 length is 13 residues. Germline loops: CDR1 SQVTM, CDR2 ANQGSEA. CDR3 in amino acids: CSVVGGNNEKLFF. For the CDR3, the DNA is TGCAGCGTTGTAGGGGGGAACAATGAAAAACTGTTTTTT.

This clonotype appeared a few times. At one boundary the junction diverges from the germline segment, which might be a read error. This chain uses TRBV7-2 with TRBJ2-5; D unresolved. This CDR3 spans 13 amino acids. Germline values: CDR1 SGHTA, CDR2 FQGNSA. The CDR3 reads CASSLNYPMTQCF. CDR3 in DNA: TGTGCCAGCAGCTTAAACTATCCTATGACCCAGTGCTTC.

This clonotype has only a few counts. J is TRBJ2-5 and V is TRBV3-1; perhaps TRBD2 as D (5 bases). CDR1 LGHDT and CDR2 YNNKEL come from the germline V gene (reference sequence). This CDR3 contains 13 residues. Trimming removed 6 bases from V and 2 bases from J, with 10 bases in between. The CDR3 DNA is TGTGCCAGCAGGATTAGCGCTCAAGAGACCCAGTACTTC. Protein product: CASRISAQETQYF.

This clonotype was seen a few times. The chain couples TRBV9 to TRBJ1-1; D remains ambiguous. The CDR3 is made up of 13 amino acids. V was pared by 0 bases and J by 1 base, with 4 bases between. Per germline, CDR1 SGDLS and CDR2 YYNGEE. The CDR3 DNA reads TGTGCCAGCAGCGTAGAGCCGAACACTGAAGCTTTCTTT. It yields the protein CASSVEPNTEAFF. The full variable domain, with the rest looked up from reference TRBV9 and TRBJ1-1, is DSGVTQTPKHLITATGQRVTLRCSPRSGDLSVYWYQQSLDQGLQFLIQYYNGEERAKGNILERFSAQQFPDLHSELNLSSLELGDSALYFCASSVEPNTEAFFGQGTRLTVV.

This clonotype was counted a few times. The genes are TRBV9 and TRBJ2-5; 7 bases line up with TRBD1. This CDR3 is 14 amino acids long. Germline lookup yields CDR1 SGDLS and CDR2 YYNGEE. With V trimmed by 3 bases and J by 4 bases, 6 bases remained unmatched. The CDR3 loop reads CASSAGTEVETQYF. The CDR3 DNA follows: TGTGCCAGCAGCGCCGGGACAGAAGTAGAGACCCAGTACTTC.

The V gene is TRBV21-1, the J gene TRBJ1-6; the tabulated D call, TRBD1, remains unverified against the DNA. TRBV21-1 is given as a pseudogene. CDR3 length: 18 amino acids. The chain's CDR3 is CASKGDLPKRAYNSPLHF. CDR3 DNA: TGTGCCAGCAAGGGGGACCTTCCCAAAAGAGCCTATAATTCACCCCTCCACTTT.

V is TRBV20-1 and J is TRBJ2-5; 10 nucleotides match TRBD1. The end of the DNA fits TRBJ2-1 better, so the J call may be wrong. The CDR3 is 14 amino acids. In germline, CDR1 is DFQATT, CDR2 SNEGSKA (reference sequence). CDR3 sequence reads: CSARRDRGVREQFF. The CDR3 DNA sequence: TGCAGTGCTAGACGGGACAGGGGCGTAAGGGAGCAGTTCTTC.

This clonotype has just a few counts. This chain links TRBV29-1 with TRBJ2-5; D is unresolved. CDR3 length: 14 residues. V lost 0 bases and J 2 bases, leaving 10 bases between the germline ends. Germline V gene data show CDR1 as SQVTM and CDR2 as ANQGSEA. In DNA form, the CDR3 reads TGCAGCGTTGAAGATCCTCTCGGGCAAGAGACCCAGTACTTC. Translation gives CSVEDPLGQETQYF.

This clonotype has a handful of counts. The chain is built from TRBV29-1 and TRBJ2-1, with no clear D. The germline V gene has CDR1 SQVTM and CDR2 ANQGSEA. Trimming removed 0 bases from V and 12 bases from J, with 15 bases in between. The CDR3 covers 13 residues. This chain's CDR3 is CSVEDLGTMRQFF. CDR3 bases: TGCAGCGTTGAAGATCTGGGTACAATGAGGCAGTTCTTC.

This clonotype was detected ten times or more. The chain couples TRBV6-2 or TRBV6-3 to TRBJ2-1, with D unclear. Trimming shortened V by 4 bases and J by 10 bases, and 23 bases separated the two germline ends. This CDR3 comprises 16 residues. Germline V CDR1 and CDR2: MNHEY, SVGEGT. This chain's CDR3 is CASSFFTPGPPEEQFF. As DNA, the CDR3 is TGTGCCAGCAGTTTTTTCACCCCGGGCCCCCCGGAGGAGCAGTTCTTC.

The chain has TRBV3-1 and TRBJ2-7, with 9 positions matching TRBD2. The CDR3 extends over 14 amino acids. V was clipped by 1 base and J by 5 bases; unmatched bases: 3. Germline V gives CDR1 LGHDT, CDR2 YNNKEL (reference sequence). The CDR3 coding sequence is TGTGCCAGCAGCCAAGGGGGACTAGCCCACGAGCAGTACTTC. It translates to CASSQGGLAHEQYF.

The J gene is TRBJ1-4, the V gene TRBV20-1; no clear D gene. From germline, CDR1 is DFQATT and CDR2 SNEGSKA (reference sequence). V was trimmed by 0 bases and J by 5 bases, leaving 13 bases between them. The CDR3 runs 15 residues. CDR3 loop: CSARDPDGPNEKLFF. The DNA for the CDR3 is TGCAGTGCTAGAGACCCGGACGGACCAAATGAAAAACTGTTTTTT.

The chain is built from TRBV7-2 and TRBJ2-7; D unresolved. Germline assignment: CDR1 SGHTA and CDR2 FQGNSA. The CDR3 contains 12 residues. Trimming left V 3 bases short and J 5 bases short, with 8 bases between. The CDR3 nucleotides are TGTGCCAGCAGCTTCCCGCATCACGAGCAGTACTTC. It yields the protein CASSFPHHEQYF. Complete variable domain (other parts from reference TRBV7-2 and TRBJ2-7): GAGVSQSPSNKVTEKGKDVELRCDPISGHTALYWYRQSLGQGLEFLIYFQGNSAPDKSGLPSDRFSAERTGGSVSTLTIQRTQQEDSAVYLCASSFPHHEQYFGPGTRLTVT.

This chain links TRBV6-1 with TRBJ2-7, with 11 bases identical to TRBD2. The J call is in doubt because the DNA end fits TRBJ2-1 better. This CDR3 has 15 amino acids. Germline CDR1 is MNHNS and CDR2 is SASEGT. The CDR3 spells CASSKSSGGADEQFF. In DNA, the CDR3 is TGTGCCAGCAGTAAGAGTAGCGGGGGGGCGGATGAGCAGTTCTTC.

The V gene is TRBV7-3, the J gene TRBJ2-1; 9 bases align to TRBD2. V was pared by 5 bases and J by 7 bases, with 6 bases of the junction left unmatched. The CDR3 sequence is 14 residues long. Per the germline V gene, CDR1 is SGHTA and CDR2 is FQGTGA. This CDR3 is CASSPTGLANEQFF. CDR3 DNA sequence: TGTGCCAGCAGCCCGACGGGACTAGCAAATGAGCAGTTCTTC.

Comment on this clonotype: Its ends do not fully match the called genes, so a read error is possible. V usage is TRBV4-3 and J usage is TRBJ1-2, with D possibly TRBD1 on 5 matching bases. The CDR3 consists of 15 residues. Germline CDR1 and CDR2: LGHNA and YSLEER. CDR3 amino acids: CACSQGGNGGYGYTF. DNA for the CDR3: TGCGCCTGCAGCCAGGGAGGCAATGGAGGCTATGGCTACACCTTC.

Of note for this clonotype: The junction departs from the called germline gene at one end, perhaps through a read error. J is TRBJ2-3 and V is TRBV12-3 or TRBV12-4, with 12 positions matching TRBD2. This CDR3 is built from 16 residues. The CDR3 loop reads CAGSGAPSGGDDTQYF. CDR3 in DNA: TGTGCCGGCAGTGGGGCCCCTAGCGGGGGGGACGATACGCAGTATTTT.

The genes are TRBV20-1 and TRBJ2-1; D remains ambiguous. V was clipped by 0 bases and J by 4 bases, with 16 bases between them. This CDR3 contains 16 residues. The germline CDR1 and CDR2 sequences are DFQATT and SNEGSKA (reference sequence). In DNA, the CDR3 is TGCAGTGCTAGAGATGTGAAGGCCCGCGCATACAATGAGCAGTTCTTC. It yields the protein CSARDVKARAYNEQFF.

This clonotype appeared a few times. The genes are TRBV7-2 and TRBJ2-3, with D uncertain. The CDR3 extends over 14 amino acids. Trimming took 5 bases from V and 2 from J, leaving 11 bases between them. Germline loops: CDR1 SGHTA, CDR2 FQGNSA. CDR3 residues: CASSPYSSTDTQYF. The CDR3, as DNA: TGTGCCAGCAGCCCCTATTCCTCCACAGATACGCAGTATTTT.

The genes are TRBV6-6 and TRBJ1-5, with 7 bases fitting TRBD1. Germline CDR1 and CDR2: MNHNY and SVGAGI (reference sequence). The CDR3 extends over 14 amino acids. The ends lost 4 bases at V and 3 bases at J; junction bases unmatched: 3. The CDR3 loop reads CASSSGQDNQPQHF. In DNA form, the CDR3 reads TGTGCCAGCAGTTCCGGACAGGACAATCAGCCCCAGCATTTT.

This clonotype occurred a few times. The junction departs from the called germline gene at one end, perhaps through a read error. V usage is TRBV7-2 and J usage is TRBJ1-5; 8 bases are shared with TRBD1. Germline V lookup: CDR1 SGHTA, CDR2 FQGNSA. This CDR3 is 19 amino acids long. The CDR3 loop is CACSPISGGPGVGNQPQHF. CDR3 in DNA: TGTGCCTGCAGCCCGATTTCAGGGGGCCCGGGGGTCGGCAATCAGCCCCAGCATTTT.

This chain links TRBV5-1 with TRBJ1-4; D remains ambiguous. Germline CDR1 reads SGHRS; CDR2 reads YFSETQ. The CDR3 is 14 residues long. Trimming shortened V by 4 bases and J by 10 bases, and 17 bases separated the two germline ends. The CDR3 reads CASSQMTREGKLFF. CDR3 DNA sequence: TGCGCCAGCAGCCAGATGACAAGGGAGGGAAAACTGTTTTTT.

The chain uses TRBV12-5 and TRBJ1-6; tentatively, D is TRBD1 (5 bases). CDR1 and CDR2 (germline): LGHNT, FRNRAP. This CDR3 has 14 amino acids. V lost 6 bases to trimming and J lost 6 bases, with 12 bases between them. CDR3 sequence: CASGVGQTNSPLHF. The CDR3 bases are TGTGCTAGTGGGGTGGGGCAGACTAATTCACCCCTCCACTTT.

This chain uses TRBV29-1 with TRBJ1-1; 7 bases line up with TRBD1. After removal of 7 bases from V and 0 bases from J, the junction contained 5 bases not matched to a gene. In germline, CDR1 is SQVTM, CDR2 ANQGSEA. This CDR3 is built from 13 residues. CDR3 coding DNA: TGCAGCGCCGCGAGGGGGCTGAACACTGAAGCTTTCTTT. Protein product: CSAARGLNTEAFF.

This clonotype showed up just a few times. The CDR3 reads CASSGQGSLNTEAFF. The CDR3 DNA follows: TGTGCCAGCTCAGGACAGGGGTCGCTGAACACTGAAGCTTTCTTT. The chain joins TRBV18 to TRBJ1-1, with 9 bases that match TRBD1. CDR1 is KGHSH, CDR2 LQKENI, per germline. Trimming removed 5 bases from V and 0 bases from J; junction bases left unmatched: 4. The CDR3 covers 15 residues.